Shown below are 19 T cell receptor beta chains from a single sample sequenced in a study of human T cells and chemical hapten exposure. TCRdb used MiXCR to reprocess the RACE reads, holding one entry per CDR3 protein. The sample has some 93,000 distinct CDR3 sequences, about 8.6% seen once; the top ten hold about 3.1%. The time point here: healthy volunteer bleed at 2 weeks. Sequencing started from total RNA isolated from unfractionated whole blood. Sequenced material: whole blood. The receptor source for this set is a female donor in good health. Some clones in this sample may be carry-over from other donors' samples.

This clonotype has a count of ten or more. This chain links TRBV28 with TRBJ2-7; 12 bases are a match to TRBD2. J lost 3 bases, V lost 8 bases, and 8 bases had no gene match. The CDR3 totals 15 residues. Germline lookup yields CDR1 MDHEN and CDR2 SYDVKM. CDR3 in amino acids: CASAATSGRLYEQYF. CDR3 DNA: TGTGCCAGCGCCGCGACTAGCGGGAGACTCTACGAGCAGTACTTC.

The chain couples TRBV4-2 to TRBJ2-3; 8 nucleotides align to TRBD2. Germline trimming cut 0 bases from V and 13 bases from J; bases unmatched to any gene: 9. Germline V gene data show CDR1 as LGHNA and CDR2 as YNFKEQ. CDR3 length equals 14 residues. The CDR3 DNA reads TGTGCCAGCAGCCAAGAAACGGGAGGGGCGGAAAAGTATTTT. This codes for CASSQETGGAEKYF.

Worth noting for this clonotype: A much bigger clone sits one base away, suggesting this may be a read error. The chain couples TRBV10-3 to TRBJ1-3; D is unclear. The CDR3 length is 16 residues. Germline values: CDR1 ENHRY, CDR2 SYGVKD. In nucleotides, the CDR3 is TGTGTCATCAGTGAATCTGCAGCGAACTCTGGAAACACCATATATTTT. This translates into CVISESAANSGNTIYF.

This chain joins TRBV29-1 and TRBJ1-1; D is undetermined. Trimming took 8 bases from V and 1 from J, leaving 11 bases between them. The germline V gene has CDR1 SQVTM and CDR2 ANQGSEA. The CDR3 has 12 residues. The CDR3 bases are TGCAGCTCTAAGGCGGCGAACACTGAAGCTTTCTTT. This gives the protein CSSKAANTEAFF.

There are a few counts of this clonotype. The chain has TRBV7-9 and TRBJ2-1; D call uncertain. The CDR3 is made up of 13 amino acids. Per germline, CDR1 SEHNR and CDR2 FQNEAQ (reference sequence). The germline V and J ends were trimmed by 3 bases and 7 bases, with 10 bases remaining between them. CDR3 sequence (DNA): TGTGCCAGCAGCTTCTCAGGCGAGAATGAGCAGTTCTTC. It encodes CASSFSGENEQFF.

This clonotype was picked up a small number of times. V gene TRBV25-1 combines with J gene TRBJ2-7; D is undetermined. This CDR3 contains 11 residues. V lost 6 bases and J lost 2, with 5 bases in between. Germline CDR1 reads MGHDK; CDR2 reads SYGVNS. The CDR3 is CASREAYEQYF. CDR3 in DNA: TGTGCCAGCAGAGAAGCCTACGAGCAGTACTTC.

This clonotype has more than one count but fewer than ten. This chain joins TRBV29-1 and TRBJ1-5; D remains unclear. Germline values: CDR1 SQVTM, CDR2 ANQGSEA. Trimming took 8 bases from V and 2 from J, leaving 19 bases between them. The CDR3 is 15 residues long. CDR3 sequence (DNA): TGCAGCTTACGCGGGCATCCCCGGGGCAATCAGCCCCAGCATTTT. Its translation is CSLRGHPRGNQPQHF. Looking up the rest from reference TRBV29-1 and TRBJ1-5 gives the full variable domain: SAVISQKPSRDICQRGTSLTIQCQVDSQVTMMFWYRQQPGQSLTLIATANQGSEATYESGFVIDKFPISRPNLTFSTLTVSNMSPEDSSIYLCSLRGHPRGNQPQHFGDGTRLSIL.

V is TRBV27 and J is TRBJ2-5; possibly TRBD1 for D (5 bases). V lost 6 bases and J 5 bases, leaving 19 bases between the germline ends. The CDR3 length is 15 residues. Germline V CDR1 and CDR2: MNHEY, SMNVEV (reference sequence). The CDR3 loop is CASSPIFRVGETQYF. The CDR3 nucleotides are TGTGCCAGCAGCCCGATCTTCAGGGTAGGGGAGACCCAGTACTTC.

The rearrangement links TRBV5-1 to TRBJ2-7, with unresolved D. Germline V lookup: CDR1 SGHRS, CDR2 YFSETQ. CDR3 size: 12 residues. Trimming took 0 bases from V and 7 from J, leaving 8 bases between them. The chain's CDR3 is CASSLGRGEQYF. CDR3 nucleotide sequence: TGCGCCAGCAGCTTGGGAAGAGGTGAGCAGTACTTC.

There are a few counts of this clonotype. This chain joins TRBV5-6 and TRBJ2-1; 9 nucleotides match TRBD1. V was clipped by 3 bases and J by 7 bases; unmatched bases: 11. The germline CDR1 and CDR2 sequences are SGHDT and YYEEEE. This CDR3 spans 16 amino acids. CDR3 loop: CASSWTSGTGRNEQFF. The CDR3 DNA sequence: TGTGCCAGCAGCTGGACTTCCGGGACAGGGAGGAATGAGCAGTTCTTC.

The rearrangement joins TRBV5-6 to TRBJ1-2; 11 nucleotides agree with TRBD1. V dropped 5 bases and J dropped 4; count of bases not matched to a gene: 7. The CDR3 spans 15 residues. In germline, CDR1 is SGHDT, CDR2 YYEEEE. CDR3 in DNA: TGTGCCAGCAGAATTAGGACAGGGGGCATCTATGGCTACACCTTC. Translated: CASRIRTGGIYGYTF.

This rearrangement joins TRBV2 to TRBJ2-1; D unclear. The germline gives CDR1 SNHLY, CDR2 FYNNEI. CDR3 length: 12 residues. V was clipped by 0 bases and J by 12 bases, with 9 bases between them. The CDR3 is CASSEALRWQFF. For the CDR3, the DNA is TGTGCCAGCAGTGAAGCGCTTCGGTGGCAGTTCTTC.

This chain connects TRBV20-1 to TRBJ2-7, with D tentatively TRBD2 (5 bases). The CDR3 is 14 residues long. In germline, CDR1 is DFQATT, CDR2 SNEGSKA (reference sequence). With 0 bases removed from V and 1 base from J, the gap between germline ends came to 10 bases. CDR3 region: CSARDRRFSYEQYF. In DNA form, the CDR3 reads TGCAGTGCTAGAGATCGGAGGTTTTCCTACGAGCAGTACTTC.

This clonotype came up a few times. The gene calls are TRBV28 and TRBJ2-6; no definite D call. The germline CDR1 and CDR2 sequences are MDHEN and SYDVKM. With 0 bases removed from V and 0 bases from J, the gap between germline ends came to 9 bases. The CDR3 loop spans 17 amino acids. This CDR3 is CASSLWALPSGANVLTF. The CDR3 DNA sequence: TGTGCCAGCAGTTTATGGGCACTTCCCTCTGGGGCCAACGTCCTGACTTTC.

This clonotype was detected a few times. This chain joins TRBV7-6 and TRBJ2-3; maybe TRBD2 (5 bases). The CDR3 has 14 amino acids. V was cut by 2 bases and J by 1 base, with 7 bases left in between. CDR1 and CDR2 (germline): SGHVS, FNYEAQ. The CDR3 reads CASSLTRGTDTQYF. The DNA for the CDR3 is TGTGCCAGCAGCTTAACGCGGGGCACAGATACGCAGTATTTT.

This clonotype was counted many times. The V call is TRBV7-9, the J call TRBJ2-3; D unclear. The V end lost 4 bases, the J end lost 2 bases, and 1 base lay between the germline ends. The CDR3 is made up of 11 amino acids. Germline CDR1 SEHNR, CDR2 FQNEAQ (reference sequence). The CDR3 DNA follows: TGTGCCAGCAGCTCCACAGATACGCAGTATTTT. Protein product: CASSSTDTQYF.

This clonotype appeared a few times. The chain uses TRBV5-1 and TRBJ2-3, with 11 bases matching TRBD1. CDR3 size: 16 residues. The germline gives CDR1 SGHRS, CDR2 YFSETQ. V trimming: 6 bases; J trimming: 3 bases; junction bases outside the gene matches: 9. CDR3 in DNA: TGCGCCAGCAAGCGGGGGGACAGGGGGGCGACAGATACGCAGTATTTT. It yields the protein CASKRGDRGATDTQYF.

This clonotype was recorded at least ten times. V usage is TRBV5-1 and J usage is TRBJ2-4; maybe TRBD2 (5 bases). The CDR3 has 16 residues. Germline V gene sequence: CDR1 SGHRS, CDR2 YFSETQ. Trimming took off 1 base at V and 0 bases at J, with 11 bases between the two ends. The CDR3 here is CASSLSDSIAKNIQYF. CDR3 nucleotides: TGCGCCAGCAGCTTGTCGGACTCAATAGCCAAAAACATTCAGTACTTC.

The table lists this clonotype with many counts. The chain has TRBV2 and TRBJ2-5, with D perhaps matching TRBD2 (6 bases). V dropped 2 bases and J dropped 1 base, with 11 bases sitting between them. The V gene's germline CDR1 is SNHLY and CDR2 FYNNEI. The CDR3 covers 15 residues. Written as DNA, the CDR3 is TGTGCCAGCAGTGAACGTGCGGGGCTCCAAGAGACCCAGTACTTC. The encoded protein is CASSERAGLQETQYF.